This T cell receptor beta chain was captured by sequencing in a study of T cell repertoires in cytomegalovirus infection (dated by TCRdb to about 2019). Turning to the overall study: Donor HLA type was relevant to the analysis, because carriage of CMV infection together with the matching HLA type was indicated by public TCR beta signatures.

The sequencing machine was an Illumina HiSeq 1500. The public reads were run again by TCRdb, first through fastp at Q25 and then through MiXCR, and only productive beta chains were kept. Each CDR3 protein gets just one entry, which takes the most common genes and DNA from the rows behind it. This sample gives 300,000 to 400,000 distinct CDR3 sequences in total; roughly 20% of them show up just once. Clones ranked in the top ten supply under 9% of the sample. Concerning this clonotype itself: The clone's antigen remains unknown. It has no much larger one-base neighbor in the sample; base qualities were not kept.

Findings and caveats that apply to the study as a whole: Cumulative frequency of public TCR beta family members discriminated carriers of CMV infection plus the relevant HLA type in this cohort and an independent 352-donor cohort. The ex vivo response was dominated by HLA-C-restricted CMV-specific TCR beta clonotypes, which also provided the single most frequent clonotype in two of eight donors.

Trimming removed 5 bases from V and 0 bases from J, leaving 16 bases between the germline ends. The CDR3 measures 16 amino acids from cysteine to phenylalanine. Only the CDR3 region is kept as DNA, spanning 48 bases read in frame from base 1. Per the germline V gene, SGHAT is the CDR1 and FQNNGV is the CDR2. The sequence joins TRBV11-2 to TRBJ1-1, with TRBD1 as a weak D call on 5 bases. The source of this sequence is a human donor in good health (CMV status not recorded). Some clones in this sample may be carry-over from other donors' samples. Sequencing was carried out using PBMCs. This receptor has the CDR3 CASSPRRGGVNTEAFF. In nucleotide form, the sequence is TGTGCCAGCAGCCCTAGACGGGGGGGTGTGAACACTGAAGCTTTCTTT.